The source of this TCR beta chain is a study of early T cells in non-severe SARS-CoV-2 infection. Each cDNA molecule carried a unique molecular identifier. MiXCR, run by TCRdb on the 5' RACE reads, gives a single entry per CDR3 protein. In the table there are around 98,000 distinct CDR3 sequences, approximately 9.9% of which are singletons. This clonotype was counted many times. The sequence came from an adult who was a healthcare worker with PCR-confirmed SARS-CoV-2 infection or an uninfected control (not recorded which). Sequencing used whole blood.

The CDR3 DNA is TGTGCCACCAGCAGAGATGGGGAAAAACTGTTTTTT. Translated, it gives CATSRDGEKLFF. This chain connects TRBV15 to TRBJ1-4; unclear D gene. Trimming left V 0 bases short and J 8 bases short, with 4 bases between. The CDR3 consists of 12 residues. CDR1 LNHNV and CDR2 YYDKDF come from the germline V gene (reference sequence).